The present entry profiles one T cell receptor (beta chain) with its context. The data derive from a study of PD-L1 blockade in urothelial cancer. The time point is: peripheral blood 6 weeks after treatment start. Urothelial carcinoma, locally advanced or metastatic, affected the patients. Profiling relied on immunoSEQ multiplex PCR, and the TCRdb table lists in-frame clones only, not all of them. This sample has approximately 91,000 clones; around four fifths occur once, and the top ten carry under 9.5%. This CDR3 contains 15 residues. Looked up from germline, CDR1 is MNHNY and CDR2 is SVGAGI (reference sequence). Trimming removed 6 bases from V and 10 bases from J; junction bases left unmatched: 14.

The TCR sequence derives from a man aged 70-80 years with urothelial cancer. The sequencing used PBMCs, collected around atezolizumab (anti-PD-L1) treatment. The V gene is TRBV6-6, the J gene TRBJ1-4, with TRBD1 identical over 7 bases. Here the CDR3 DNA reads TGTGCCAGCAGACCCCCGGGACAGTTATCCGCAAAACTGTTTTTT. This gives the protein CASRPPGQLSAKLFF.